Listed below are T cell receptor beta chains from one sample, sequenced in a study of T cell responses to AZD1222 COVID-19 vaccine. The method was immunoSEQ multiplex PCR; TCRdb's version includes in-frame clones alone and lacks a portion of them. The data show about 68,000 clones, around nine tenths seen once. Material: peripheral blood, obtained on day 0 of AZD1222 vaccination. Receptors originate from an adult in good health. CDR3s include the opening cysteine and the closing phenylalanine or tryptophan. A D gene is named only where the DNA matches it firmly. Rows may omit the clone size; those that give it use once, few, many or a size class.

size	V	D	J	length	CDR3	DNA
-	TRBV28	-	TRBJ1-4	14	CASSSGGADEKLFF	TGTGCCAGCAGTTCTGGGGGGGCAGACGAAAAACTGTTTTTT
-	TRBV29-1	-	TRBJ1-2	13	CSVESGLSYGYTF	TGCAGCGTTGAGTCAGGCTTATCCTATGGCTACACCTTC
few	TRBV18	TRBD1	TRBJ2-7	14	CASSPNRGPYEQYF	TGTGCCAGCTCACCAAACAGGGGGCCATACGAGCAGTACTTC
-	TRBV28	-	TRBJ1-5	14	CASSPGGVGQPQHF	TGTGCCAGCTCCCCGGGGGGTGTCGGTCAGCCCCAGCATTTT
once	TRBV19	-	TRBJ1-1	13	CASSISLNTEAFF	TGTGCCAGTAGTATATCCTTGAACACTGAAGCTTTCTTT
-	TRBV11-2	-	TRBJ2-1	14	CASSLVGFYNEQFF	TGTGCCAGCAGCTTAGTTGGTTTCTACAATGAGCAGTTCTTC
-	TRBV11-3	-	TRBJ1-1	17	CASSLASPGGVNTEAFF	TGTGCCAGCAGCTTAGCCTCCCCAGGCGGAGTGAACACTGAAGCTTTCTTT
-	TRBV9	-	TRBJ1-1	14	CASSDIGRSSEAFF	TGTGCCAGCAGTGACATAGGGAGGAGCTCTGAAGCTTTCTTT
-	TRBV21-1	-	TRBJ1-4	15	CASSKGRGAGEKLFF	TGTGCCAGCAGCAAAGGGCGGGGGGCCGGTGAAAAACTGTTTTTT
-	TRBV7-2	-	TRBJ2-7	16	CASSLHRSGGYGEQYF	TGTGCCAGCAGCTTACATAGGTCAGGCGGGTACGGCGAGCAGTACTTC
-	TRBV5-1	-	TRBJ1-1	14	CASSLAARGTEAFF	TGCGCCAGCAGCTTGGCTGCCAGGGGTACTGAAGCTTTCTTT
-	TRBV7-2	TRBD2	TRBJ2-1	12	CASSLGGSDKFF	TGTGCCAGCAGCTTAGGCGGGAGTGACAAGTTCTTC
-	TRBV24-1	-	TRBJ1-2	13	CATSDTNNYGYTF	TGTGCCACCAGTGATACTAACAACTATGGCTACACCTTC
-	TRBV28	-	TRBJ1-2	15	CASSPRSGANYGYTF	TGTGCCAGCAGTCCACGGTCGGGGGCTAACTATGGCTACACCTTC
-	TRBV5-6	-	TRBJ2-5	13	CASSLLQSETQYF	TGTGCCAGCAGCTTGTTACAGTCGGAGACCCAGTACTTC
-	TRBV7-6	-	TRBJ2-7	14	CASSLIRESHEQYF	TGTGCCAGCAGCTTAATTCGGGAGTCCCACGAGCAGTACTTC
once	TRBV3-1/TRBV3-2	-	TRBJ1-1	17	CASSPRTFSLMNTEAFF	TGTGCCAGCAGCCCCCGGACTTTTTCCCTTATGAACACTGAAGCTTTCTTT
-	TRBV9	-	TRBJ2-1	15	CASSVDPGAANEQFF	TGTGCCAGCAGCGTAGATCCGGGAGCCGCCAATGAGCAGTTCTTC
-	TRBV6-6	-	TRBJ2-7	14	CASSPDGNSYEQYF	TGTGCCAGCAGCCCTGACGGGAACTCCTACGAGCAGTACTTC
-	TRBV18	-	TRBJ2-7	11	CASSPRREQYF	TGTGCCAGCTCACCGAGGCGGGAGCAGTACTTC
-	TRBV29-1	TRBD1	TRBJ1-1	14	CSVERTGGWTEAFF	TGCAGCGTTGAACGGACAGGAGGGTGGACTGAAGCTTTCTTT
-	TRBV15	TRBD1	TRBJ2-2	14	CATSRIGTGGELFF	TGTGCCACCAGCCGAATCGGGACAGGCGGGGAGCTGTTTTTT
-	TRBV11-2	-	TRBJ2-7	16	CASSSLGGRSSYEQYF	TGTGCCAGCAGCTCCCTCGGGGGGCGTAGCTCCTACGAGCAGTACTTC
-	TRBV10-2	TRBD1	TRBJ2-7	14	CASRVGQGPYEQYF	TGCGCCAGCAGGGTTGGACAGGGACCCTACGAGCAGTACTTC
once	TRBV7-6	TRBD2	TRBJ2-7	15	CASSPGLAGSYEQYF	TGTGCCAGCAGCCCCGGACTAGCGGGATCCTACGAGCAGTACTTC
few	TRBV10-2	-	TRBJ1-5	17	CASSERAGGWIHQPQHF	TGCGCCAGCAGTGAGAGGGCCGGGGGATGGATCCATCAGCCCCAGCATTTT
few	TRBV13	-	TRBJ1-2	14	CASSAGGDIYGYTF	TGTGCCAGCAGCGCCGGGGGGGACATTTATGGCTACACCTTC
-	TRBV9	-	TRBJ2-1	15	CASSVERDSYNEQFF	TGTGCCAGCAGCGTAGAGAGGGACTCCTACAATGAGCAGTTCTTC
once	TRBV19	-	TRBJ2-1	13	CASSIWGLGEQFF	TGTGCCAGTAGTATCTGGGGTCTCGGTGAGCAGTTCTTC
-	TRBV27	-	TRBJ1-6	20	CASSLSGGHRSNSYNSPLHF	TGTGCCAGCAGTTTAAGTGGGGGGCACCGATCTAACTCCTATAATTCACCCCTCCACTTT
-	TRBV28	TRBD1	TRBJ1-1	14	CASSAGGMNTEAFF	TGTGCCAGCAGTGCAGGGGGCATGAACACTGAAGCTTTCTTT
-	TRBV11-3	TRBD2	TRBJ2-1	14	CASSLGLASSEQFF	TGTGCCAGCAGCTTAGGACTAGCTTCCAGTGAGCAGTTCTTC
-	TRBV15	TRBD1	TRBJ1-2	13	CATSVRQGDSHTF	TGTGCCACCTCGGTTAGGCAGGGGGATTCACATACCTTC
once	TRBV28	-	TRBJ1-6	19	CASSSIIADRSANNSPLHF	TGTGCCAGCAGTTCGATTATCGCGGACCGATCAGCTAATAATTCACCCCTCCACTTT
-	TRBV14	-	TRBJ1-1	14	CASSQGGRMTEAFF	TGTGCCAGCAGCCAAGGAGGACGGATGACTGAAGCTTTCTTT
-	TRBV28	TRBD1	TRBJ2-2	16	CASRRSGTGVTGELFF	TGTGCCAGCAGACGATCCGGGACAGGGGTCACCGGGGAGCTGTTTTTT
-	TRBV7-8	-	TRBJ1-3	15	CASSFQGSAGNTIYF	TGTGCCAGCAGCTTTCAGGGGTCGGCTGGAAACACCATATATTTT
once	TRBV7-2	-	TRBJ2-2	17	CASSLEGPTLNTGELFF	TGTGCCAGCAGCTTAGAGGGTCCCACTTTGAACACCGGGGAGCTGTTTTTT
-	TRBV6-2/TRBV6-3	TRBD1	TRBJ1-6	15	CASSYSDRRYSPLHF	TGTGCCAGCAGTTACTCGGACAGGAGGTATTCACCCCTCCACTTT
-	TRBV11-2	-	TRBJ1-4	15	CASSFLGAGGEKLFF	TGTGCCAGCAGCTTTCTGGGGGCCGGGGGTGAAAAACTGTTTTTT
-	TRBV5-1	-	TRBJ2-3	17	CASSLEARGSSTDTQYF	TGCGCCAGCAGCTTGGAAGCGAGGGGATCTAGCACAGATACGCAGTATTTT
-	TRBV19	-	TRBJ1-5	14	CASTVTYSNQPQHF	TGTGCCAGTACCGTGACTTATAGCAATCAGCCCCAGCATTTT
-	TRBV7-6	-	TRBJ1-1	13	CASSPRRGFVAFF	TGTGCCAGCAGCCCAAGGCGAGGGTTTGTAGCTTTCTTT
once	TRBV6-6	-	TRBJ2-7	12	CASSEQPYEQYF	TGTGCCAGCAGCGAACAGCCCTACGAGCAGTACTTC
-	TRBV9	-	TRBJ2-7	13	CASSVAPGNEQYF	TGTGCCAGCAGCGTAGCCCCCGGTAACGAGCAGTACTTC
-	TRBV4-2	-	TRBJ2-5	14	CASSLQGGRETQYF	TGTGCCAGCAGCCTCCAAGGGGGACGGGAGACCCAGTACTTC
-	TRBV10-3	TRBD1	TRBJ1-2	15	CAIRDPGQSDYGYTF	TGTGCCATCAGAGATCCGGGACAGTCAGACTATGGCTACACCTTC
-	TRBV30	-	TRBJ2-3	15	CAWSAGLTPTDTQYF	TGTGCCTGGAGTGCCGGACTAACCCCCACAGATACGCAGTATTTT
-	TRBV2	TRBD2	TRBJ2-1	14	CASKEREGRNEQFF	TGTGCCAGCAAGGAGCGGGAGGGCCGTAATGAGCAGTTCTTC
once	TRBV28	TRBD2	TRBJ2-1	17	CASRPLPGLAGNNEQFF	TGTGCCAGCAGGCCCCTGCCCGGACTAGCGGGTAACAATGAGCAGTTCTTC
-	TRBV5-4	TRBD2	TRBJ2-3	15	CASSLPGEGADTQYF	TGTGCCAGCAGCTTACCGGGGGAGGGAGCAGATACGCAGTATTTT
-	TRBV7-2	-	TRBJ2-6	13	CASSPRVGGVLTF	TGTGCCAGCAGCCCGAGGGTGGGTGGGGTCCTGACTTTC
-	TRBV4-2	-	TRBJ1-5	14	CASSQAGPNQPQHF	TGTGCCAGCAGCCAAGCGGGTCCCAATCAGCCCCAGCATTTT
-	TRBV6-2/TRBV6-3	-	TRBJ1-5	15	CASSPNFSLYQPQHF	TGTGCCAGCAGTCCCAACTTTTCCCTCTATCAGCCCCAGCATTTT
-	TRBV2	-	TRBJ1-1	12	CASTLQNTEAFF	TGTGCCAGCACTTTGCAGAACACTGAAGCTTTCTTT
-	TRBV6-1	-	TRBJ1-5	14	CASSEGAGNQPQHF	TGTGCCAGCAGTGAAGGGGCAGGAAATCAGCCCCAGCATTTT
-	TRBV5-1	-	TRBJ2-1	19	CASSLEAFPERSSYNEQFF	TGCGCCAGCAGCTTGGAGGCCTTTCCCGAACGAAGCTCCTACAATGAGCAGTTCTTC
-	TRBV29-1	-	TRBJ1-2	13	CSVEDRGLRSYTF	TGCAGCGTTGAAGATCGTGGCCTCAGGAGCTACACCTTC
-	TRBV25-1	TRBD1	TRBJ1-3	18	CASSEVPGQLQGGNTIYF	TGTGCCAGCAGTGAAGTCCCGGGACAGCTCCAGGGGGGAAACACCATATATTTT
-	TRBV6-5	TRBD2	TRBJ2-1	15	CASSSGITSYNEQFF	TGTGCCAGCAGTAGCGGGATAACATCCTACAATGAGCAGTTCTTC